These 4 T cell receptor beta chains originate from one sample sequenced in a study of T cells in Graves' hyperthyroidism and ophthalmopathy. Amplification of TCR beta CDR3 regions was performed using RNA transcripts as template. The HTBI set primed first-round TCR CDR3 RT-PCR. From the multiplex PCR reads, TCRdb called clonotypes with MiXCR, one entry per CDR3 protein. The data hold over 650,000 distinct CDR3 sequences, with 16% observed a single time. Sample: blood. The receptor set was obtained from a man between 18 and 29 years old with Graves' hyperthyroidism.

The chain has TRBV5-6 and TRBJ1-5; D may be TRBD1 (5 bases). V shed 0 bases and J shed 11 bases, with 18 bases lying between them. This CDR3 region has 15 residues. The germline CDR1 and CDR2 sequences are SGHDT and YYEEEE. Here the CDR3 reads CASSLGGDPFRSQHF. The CDR3 coding sequence is TGTGCCAGCAGCTTGGGGGGGGACCCCTTCAGGTCCCAGCATTTT.

At least ten counts were recorded for this clonotype. V is TRBV3-1 and J is TRBJ2-1; D not resolved. The CDR3 runs 13 residues. The V end was cut by 0 bases, the J end by 6 bases, with 6 bases between. Germline assignment: CDR1 LGHDT and CDR2 YNNKEL (reference sequence). Written as DNA, the CDR3 is TGTGCCAGCAGCCAAGAGTTTGTCAATGAGCAGTTCTTC. This translates into CASSQEFVNEQFF.

This sequence joins TRBV20-1 and TRBJ2-7; D might be TRBD1 (5 bases). V was shortened by 3 bases and J by 0 bases, with 12 bases between the two germline ends. Per the germline V gene, CDR1 is DFQATT and CDR2 is SNEGSKA (reference sequence). The CDR3 sequence is 14 residues long. The CDR3: CSARTAILSYEQYF. The CDR3 DNA reads as TGCAGTGCTAGGACAGCCATACTCTCCTACGAGCAGTACTTC.

The chain employs TRBV27 and TRBJ1-4; D may be TRBD1 (6 bases). V lost 6 bases and J lost 12, with 26 bases in between. The germline V gene encodes CDR1 MNHEY and CDR2 SMNVEV (reference sequence). CDR3 size: 16 residues. The CDR3 nucleotides read TGTGCCAGCAGGTCCTCAGGAGGGGGGGAGGTCGCGGAACTGTTTTTT. Translating it yields CASRSSGGGEVAELFF.